This TCR beta chain is from a study of blood T cell repertoires in COVID-19. Study details: The analysed material was cDNA or gDNA that came from T cells, B-cell-depleted T cells, or PBMCs.

Original processing notes: The authors estimated nucleated cell counts from reference gene primer amplification. The assay was immunoSEQ multiplex PCR, and TCRdb's table has in-frame clones only and misses some. Clone size and V and J calls were adopted from that table, with D and trimming inferred from the DNA. The top ten clones hold 1% to 1.5% of a sample with around 63,000 clones, around 89% of them seen once. Regarding this clone: The identical CDR3 is also encoded by other nucleotide sequences in the sample.

The V gene's germline CDR1 is LGHDT and CDR2 YNNKEL (reference sequence). With 4 bases clipped from V and 5 bases from J, the junction kept 3 bases outside the gene matches. This CDR3 region has 15 residues. The clonotype comes from a woman aged 60-70 years with acute or convalescent COVID-19. The chain combines TRBV3-1 (or the pseudogene TRBV3-2) with TRBJ1-6, with 9 bases aligning to TRBD1. Sequenced material: peripheral blood. CDR3 amino acids: CASSRTGDNNSPLHF. The CDR3, as DNA: TGTGCCAGCAGCCGGACAGGGGATAATAATTCACCCCTCCACTTT.